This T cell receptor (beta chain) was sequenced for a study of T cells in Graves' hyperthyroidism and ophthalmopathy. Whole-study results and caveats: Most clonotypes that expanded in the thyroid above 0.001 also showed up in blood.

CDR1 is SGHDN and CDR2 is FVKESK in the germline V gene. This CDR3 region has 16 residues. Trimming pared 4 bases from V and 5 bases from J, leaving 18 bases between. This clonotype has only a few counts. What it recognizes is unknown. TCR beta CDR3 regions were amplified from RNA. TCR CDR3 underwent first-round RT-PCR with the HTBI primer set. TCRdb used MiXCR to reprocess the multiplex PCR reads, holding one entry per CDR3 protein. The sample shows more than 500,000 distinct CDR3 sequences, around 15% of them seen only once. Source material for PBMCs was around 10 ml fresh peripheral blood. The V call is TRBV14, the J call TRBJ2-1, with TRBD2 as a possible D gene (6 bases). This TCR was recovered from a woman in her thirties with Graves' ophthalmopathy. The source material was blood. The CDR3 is CASSRAGRPDHNEQFF. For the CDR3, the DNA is TGTGCCAGCAGCCGGGCAGGGAGGCCAGACCACAATGAGCAGTTCTTC.